The 20 T cell receptor beta chains in this list originate from one sample, sequenced in a study of vaccination and CD4 T cells after COVID-19. Their antigen targets remain unknown. The Oncomine TCR Beta short-read assay sequenced DNA from cultured CD4+ T cells. TCRdb passed the PCR reads through MiXCR, listing each CDR3 protein once. The table includes 20,000 to 30,000 distinct CDR3 sequences, 40% to 50% detected once. This sample's treatment: approximately nine-day PBMC culture with coronavirus spike peptide pools or control peptides (ViraFEST assay). The sequencing sample was made of CD4+ T cells from blood, cultured in vitro. The receptor set was obtained from a human donor who had recovered from COVID-19.

The chain recombines TRBV28 with TRBJ2-7; 7 positions match TRBD2. CDR1 and CDR2 (germline): MDHEN, SYDVKM. Unmatched junction bases numbered 14, after V lost 10 bases and J lost 2 bases. This CDR3 contains 15 residues. The CDR3 nucleotides are TGTGCCACCTCTCGGGGGAGGGCCGGAACCTACGAGCAGTACTTC. This translates into CATSRGRAGTYEQYF.

The chain recombines TRBV27 with TRBJ1-3; TRBD1 aligns across 9 bases. This CDR3 has 14 residues. CDR1 MNHEY and CDR2 SMNVEV come from the germline V gene (reference sequence). Losses at the gene ends were 6 bases for V and 11 bases for J; bases not matched to a gene: 11. Written as DNA, the CDR3 is TGTGCCAGCAGCGCCGGGACAGGGCTCATCCCCATATATTTT. Amino acids: CASSAGTGLIPIYF.

The CDR3 here is CASTLGETQYF. CDR3 sequence (DNA): TGTGCCAGCACCCTAGGGGAGACCCAGTACTTC. The rearrangement joins TRBV2 to TRBJ2-5, with unresolved D. Germline V gives CDR1 SNHLY, CDR2 FYNNEI. Trimming stripped 7 bases from V and 5 bases from J, with 8 bases between. The CDR3 runs 11 residues. Full variable domain (remainder filled in from reference TRBV2 and TRBJ2-5): EPEVTQTPSHQVTQMGQEVILRCVPISNHLYFYWYRQILGQKVEFLVSFYNNEISEKSEIFDDQFSVERPDGSNFTLKIRSTKLEDSAMYFCASTLGETQYFGPGTRLLVL.

This clonotype was seen a few times. The rearrangement joins TRBV20-1 to TRBJ1-2, with 8 nucleotides matching TRBD1. V lost 6 bases and J lost 4; bases outside the gene matches: 7. CDR3 length equals 13 residues. Germline V gene data show CDR1 as DFQATT and CDR2 as SNEGSKA (reference sequence). The CDR3 here is CSANRDRSYGYTF. The CDR3 DNA sequence: TGCAGTGCCAACCGGGACAGGAGCTATGGCTACACCTTC.

V gene TRBV19 combines with J gene TRBJ1-3, with D hard to call. CDR1 and CDR2 (germline): LNHDA, SQIVND (reference sequence). Trimming left V 3 bases short and J 0 bases short, with 6 bases between. CDR3 size: 14 residues. In DNA form, the CDR3 reads TGTGCCAGTAGTATTGACAACTCTGGAAACACCATATATTTT. Its translation is CASSIDNSGNTIYF.

V is TRBV6-1 and J is TRBJ2-7, with 11 bases fitting TRBD2. This CDR3 is 17 amino acids long. The germline CDR1 and CDR2 sequences are MNHNS and SASEGT. J gave up 4 bases and V 0 bases, and 8 bases lay outside the gene matches. The CDR3: CASSEASGRAGFYEQYF. In DNA, the CDR3 is TGTGCCAGCAGTGAAGCTAGCGGGAGGGCCGGTTTTTACGAGCAGTACTTC.

The rearrangement joins TRBV11-2 to TRBJ1-2, with TRBD1 matching over 8 bases. J gave up 7 bases and V 6 bases, and 25 bases lay outside the gene matches. Per germline, CDR1 SGHAT and CDR2 FQNNGV. The CDR3 covers 19 residues. CDR3 in amino acids: CASSHRPGTGFPPYGGYTF. Written as DNA, the CDR3 is TGTGCCAGCAGTCACCGCCCCGGGACAGGTTTTCCGCCCTACGGTGGCTACACCTTC.

This rearrangement joins TRBV6-1 to TRBJ2-5; tentatively, D is TRBD1 (5 bases). Trimming cost V 7 bases and J 2 bases, with 17 bases left between them. Germline CDR1 reads MNHNS; CDR2 reads SASEGT. The CDR3 totals 15 residues. CDR3 amino acids: CASNLDSRPQETQYF. CDR3 sequence (DNA): TGTGCCAGCAACCTCGACAGCAGACCACAAGAGACCCAGTACTTC.

This clonotype was detected only a few times. CDR3 bases: TGCAGTGCTGTAGCGGGAGCGGGGTCCTACGAGCAGTACTTC. Protein product: CSAVAGAGSYEQYF. J is TRBJ2-7 and V is TRBV20-1; 9 nucleotides align to TRBD2. In germline, CDR1 is DFQATT, CDR2 SNEGSKA (reference sequence). Unmatched junction bases numbered 6, after V lost 5 bases and J lost 1 base. The CDR3 length is 14 residues.

CDR3 DNA: TGTGCCAGCAGCATGGACGCCTACCAAGAAGCTTTCTTT. Protein: CASSMDAYQEAFF. V gene TRBV6-1 combines with J gene TRBJ1-1; no firm D call. V was clipped by 6 bases and J by 8 bases, with 16 bases between them. Germline V lookup: CDR1 MNHNS, CDR2 SASEGT. The CDR3 loop spans 13 amino acids.

The chain links TRBV28 to TRBJ2-1, with D unresolved. The J call may be in error: the DNA end matches TRBJ2-7 better. The germline gives CDR1 MDHEN, CDR2 SYDVKM. The CDR3 is 13 amino acids. The CDR3 sequence is CASSKSISYEQYF. For the CDR3, the DNA is TGTGCCAGCAGCAAAAGTATTTCCTACGAGCAGTACTTC.

This clonotype was observed a handful of times. The chain joins TRBV20-1 to TRBJ1-1; perhaps TRBD1 as D (5 bases). V was shortened by 1 base and J by 3 bases, with 9 bases between the two germline ends. Germline CDR1 is DFQATT and CDR2 is SNEGSKA (reference sequence). The CDR3 sequence is 13 residues long. Here the CDR3 reads CSARVAGDTEAFF. CDR3 coding DNA: TGCAGTGCTAGAGTGGCGGGGGACACTGAAGCTTTCTTT.

This clonotype was picked up a small number of times. This rearrangement joins TRBV7-2 to TRBJ2-1; 9 nucleotides align to TRBD1. The CDR3 is 15 residues long. V trimming: 5 bases; J trimming: 3 bases; junction bases outside the gene matches: 5. Per the germline V gene, CDR1 is SGHTA and CDR2 is FQGNSA. The CDR3 DNA sequence: TGTGCCAGCAGCCCAGACAGGGGGTTCTACAATGAGCAGTTCTTC. It is translated as CASSPDRGFYNEQFF. Combining the CDR3 with reference TRBV7-2 and TRBJ2-1 gives the whole variable domain GAGVSQSPSNKVTEKGKDVELRCDPISGHTALYWYRQSLGQGLEFLIYFQGNSAPDKSGLPSDRFSAERTGGSVSTLTIQRTQQEDSAVYLCASSPDRGFYNEQFFGPGTRLTVL.

This chain connects TRBV2 to TRBJ1-6; weak D call: TRBD1 (5 bases). Germline V gene lookup returns CDR1 SNHLY and CDR2 FYNNEI. The CDR3 contains 15 residues. V was shortened by 4 bases and J by 7 bases, with 14 bases between the two germline ends. This CDR3 is CASSAPGGTNSPLHF. CDR3 nucleotide sequence: TGTGCCAGCAGTGCCCCCGGCGGGACCAATTCACCCCTCCACTTT.

By its share, this clonotype is medium-sized. The CDR3, as DNA: TGTGCCAGCAGGGTGGGTGGGGAGACCCAGTACTTC. Amino acid sequence: CASRVGGETQYF. This chain links TRBV6-1 with TRBJ2-5; D unclear. V lost 6 bases and J lost 5, with 10 bases in between. The CDR3 runs 12 residues. Germline V gives CDR1 MNHNS, CDR2 SASEGT.

In this sample, this clonotype turned up a few times. This rearrangement joins TRBV2 to TRBJ2-7; 7 bases are shared with TRBD1. The CDR3 runs 13 residues. In germline, CDR1 is SNHLY, CDR2 FYNNEI. Losses at the gene ends were 6 bases for V and 3 bases for J; bases not matched to a gene: 5. The CDR3 here is CASSGQVGYEQYF. The CDR3 nucleotides are TGTGCCAGCAGCGGACAGGTGGGCTACGAGCAGTACTTC.

The chain is built from TRBV4-2 and TRBJ1-6; TRBD1 is a possible D gene (6 bases). The CDR3 contains 17 residues. Trimming left V 1 base short and J 10 bases short, with 20 bases between. Germline lookup yields CDR1 LGHNA and CDR2 YNFKEQ. The CDR3 reads CASSQALNTGLGSPLHF. The CDR3 nucleotides read TGTGCCAGCAGCCAAGCCCTCAACACAGGGCTCGGGTCACCCCTCCACTTT.

CDR3 residues: CASSLGGYSNQPQHF. CDR3 in DNA: TGTGCCAGCAGCTTGGGGGGTTACAGCAATCAGCCCCAGCATTTT. The chain recombines TRBV5-6 with TRBJ1-5; D gene unclear. Between the trimmed V and J ends, which lost 0 bases and 1 base, there was a span of 8 bases. The CDR3 extends over 15 amino acids. Germline CDR1 reads SGHDT; CDR2 reads YYEEEE.

CDR3 bases: TGTGCCAGTAGTCCCGGGGGCAGCACAGATACGCAGTATTTT. It is translated as CASSPGGSTDTQYF. This chain connects TRBV19 to TRBJ2-3; D possibly uses TRBD1 or TRBD2 (6 bases each). This CDR3 has 14 residues. CDR1 is LNHDA and CDR2 is SQIVND in the germline V gene (reference sequence). Between the trimmed V and J ends, which lost 5 bases and 0 bases, there was a span of 9 bases.

This chain links TRBV20-1 with TRBJ2-7; D remains unclear. The CDR3 totals 10 residues. CDR1 DFQATT and CDR2 SNEGSKA come from the germline V gene (reference sequence). Deletions cut 7 bases from V and 4 bases from J, with 8 bases between. CDR3 DNA sequence: TGCAGTGTGGCTGAGTACGAGCAGTACTTC. It translates to CSVAEYEQYF.